A single T cell receptor beta chain is shown here with its context. What it recognizes is unknown. One junction end does not reproduce the germline sequence, and a read error may be involved. This sample was included in a study of T cell repertoires in cytomegalovirus infection. At the level of the study: Alongside well-studied HLA-B-restricted CMV epitopes, recently identified HLA-C-restricted CMV epitopes were also used.

Germline loops: CDR1 KGHSH, CDR2 LQKENI. The CDR3 consists of 15 residues. TCRdb ran MiXCR on the reads and lists one entry per CDR3 protein. The sample records approximately 770,000 distinct CDR3 sequences, around 29% being singletons. The study's findings and limits: Cumulative frequency of public TCR beta families picked out carriers of CMV plus the relevant HLA. Across the ex vivo response, the dominant clonotypes were HLA-C-restricted CMV-specific TCR beta clonotypes.

This chain joins TRBV18 and TRBJ2-1; TRBD2 might be the D (7 bases). Sequencing used cultured CD8+ T cells from PBMCs, obtained from culture after CMV antigen stimulation. The sequence came from a human donor in good health (CMV status not recorded). Some clones in this sample may be carry-over from other donors' samples. Here the CDR3 reads CANSPAGANHNEQFF. CDR3 nucleotides: TGTGCCAACTCACCGGCGGGGGCTAACCACAATGAGCAGTTCTTC.